This is a list of T cell receptor beta chains from one sample in a study of T cell repertoires in ileal Crohn's disease. The data were produced by immunoSEQ multiplex PCR, yet TCRdb's version contains in-frame clones alone and is incomplete. The data show about 2,000 clones, 70% to 90% seen once. The sample comprised ileal tissue. The receptors were gathered from an adult with Crohn's disease. Both conserved end residues are part of each CDR3. The order of the fields is D gene, clone size, V gene, CDR3 length, J gene, CDR3 protein, CDR3 DNA. The D gene is left open where the match is weak. Expanded clones get a size class; other rows say once, few or many, or leave the size out.

D gene: TRBD2; clone size: .; V gene: TRBV5-1; CDR3 length: 15; J gene: TRBJ2-3; CDR3 protein: CASSLADPSTDTQYF; CDR3 DNA: TGCGCCAGCAGCCTAGCGGACCCTAGCACAGATACGCAGTATTTT
D gene: TRBD1; clone size: .; V gene: TRBV18; CDR3 length: 15; J gene: TRBJ2-7; CDR3 protein: CASSPGTGNPYEQYF; CDR3 DNA: TGTGCCAGCTCACCCGGGACAGGGAATCCCTACGAGCAGTACTTC
D gene: .; clone size: once; V gene: TRBV27; CDR3 length: 11; J gene: TRBJ1-5; CDR3 protein: CASAYNQPQHF; CDR3 DNA: TGTGCCAGCGCCTACAATCAGCCCCAGCATTTT
D gene: .; clone size: few; V gene: TRBV19; CDR3 length: 13; J gene: TRBJ1-1; CDR3 protein: CASSQQVGTEAFF; CDR3 DNA: TGTGCCAGTAGTCAGCAGGTCGGAACTGAAGCTTTCTTT
D gene: .; clone size: .; V gene: TRBV21-1; CDR3 length: 19; J gene: TRBJ2-2; CDR3 protein: CASTKPQLAGVVGTGELFF; CDR3 DNA: TGTGCCAGCACCAAACCACAGTTAGCGGGGGTGGTTGGCACCGGGGAGCTGTTTTTT
D gene: .; clone size: .; V gene: TRBV7-8; CDR3 length: 14; J gene: TRBJ1-4; CDR3 protein: CASSLEQGGEKLFF; CDR3 DNA: TGTGCCAGCAGCTTAGAACAGGGAGGTGAAAAACTGTTTTTT
D gene: .; clone size: .; V gene: TRBV11-3; CDR3 length: 11; J gene: TRBJ2-7; CDR3 protein: CASKGVYEQYF; CDR3 DNA: TGTGCCAGCAAAGGCGTATACGAGCAGTACTTC
D gene: .; clone size: once; V gene: TRBV29-1; CDR3 length: 13; J gene: TRBJ2-3; CDR3 protein: CSVARAGTDTQYF; CDR3 DNA: TGCAGCGTTGCGAGAGCGGGCACAGATACGCAGTATTTT
D gene: .; clone size: .; V gene: TRBV9; CDR3 length: 14; J gene: TRBJ2-7; CDR3 protein: CASSVGIAPYEQYF; CDR3 DNA: TGTGCCAGCAGCGTAGGTATAGCCCCCTACGAGCAGTACTTC
D gene: TRBD1; clone size: .; V gene: TRBV19; CDR3 length: 18; J gene: TRBJ1-2; CDR3 protein: CASSIDGSAPGGSYGYTF; CDR3 DNA: TGTGCCAGTAGTATAGATGGTTCGGCGCCAGGGGGTAGCTATGGCTACACCTTC
D gene: .; clone size: .; V gene: TRBV27; CDR3 length: 14; J gene: TRBJ1-1; CDR3 protein: CASSFSGINTEAFF; CDR3 DNA: TGTGCCAGCAGTTTTTCGGGGATTAACACTGAAGCTTTCTTT
D gene: .; clone size: .; V gene: TRBV7-8; CDR3 length: 16; J gene: TRBJ2-2; CDR3 protein: CASSPFPGALTGELFF; CDR3 DNA: TGTGCCAGCAGCCCTTTCCCAGGTGCGCTCACCGGGGAGCTGTTTTTT
D gene: TRBD1; clone size: .; V gene: TRBV2; CDR3 length: 14; J gene: TRBJ1-5; CDR3 protein: CASSGDREYQPQHF; CDR3 DNA: TGTGCCAGCAGTGGGGACAGGGAATATCAGCCCCAGCATTTT
D gene: .; clone size: .; V gene: TRBV30; CDR3 length: 14; J gene: TRBJ2-3; CDR3 protein: CAWSRRGAVDTQYF; CDR3 DNA: TGTGCCTGGAGTCGGCGGGGAGCGGTAGATACGCAGTATTTT
D gene: .; clone size: .; V gene: TRBV5-1; CDR3 length: 16; J gene: TRBJ1-1; CDR3 protein: CASSLAESGINTEAFF; CDR3 DNA: TGCGCCAGCAGCTTGGCTGAGTCAGGGATTAACACTGAAGCTTTCTTT
D gene: .; clone size: .; V gene: TRBV5-4; CDR3 length: 13; J gene: TRBJ2-3; CDR3 protein: CASSQVGLDTQYF; CDR3 DNA: TGTGCCAGCAGCCAAGTCGGGCTCGATACGCAGTATTTT
D gene: TRBD1; clone size: .; V gene: TRBV10-3; CDR3 length: 15; J gene: TRBJ1-4; CDR3 protein: CAISTGTGGLVKLFF; CDR3 DNA: TGTGCCATCAGTACCGGGACAGGGGGCCTGGTAAAACTGTTTTTT
D gene: .; clone size: few; V gene: TRBV27; CDR3 length: 14; J gene: TRBJ1-5; CDR3 protein: CASSLGVDNQPQHF; CDR3 DNA: TGTGCCAGCAGTTTAGGAGTAGACAATCAGCCCCAGCATTTT